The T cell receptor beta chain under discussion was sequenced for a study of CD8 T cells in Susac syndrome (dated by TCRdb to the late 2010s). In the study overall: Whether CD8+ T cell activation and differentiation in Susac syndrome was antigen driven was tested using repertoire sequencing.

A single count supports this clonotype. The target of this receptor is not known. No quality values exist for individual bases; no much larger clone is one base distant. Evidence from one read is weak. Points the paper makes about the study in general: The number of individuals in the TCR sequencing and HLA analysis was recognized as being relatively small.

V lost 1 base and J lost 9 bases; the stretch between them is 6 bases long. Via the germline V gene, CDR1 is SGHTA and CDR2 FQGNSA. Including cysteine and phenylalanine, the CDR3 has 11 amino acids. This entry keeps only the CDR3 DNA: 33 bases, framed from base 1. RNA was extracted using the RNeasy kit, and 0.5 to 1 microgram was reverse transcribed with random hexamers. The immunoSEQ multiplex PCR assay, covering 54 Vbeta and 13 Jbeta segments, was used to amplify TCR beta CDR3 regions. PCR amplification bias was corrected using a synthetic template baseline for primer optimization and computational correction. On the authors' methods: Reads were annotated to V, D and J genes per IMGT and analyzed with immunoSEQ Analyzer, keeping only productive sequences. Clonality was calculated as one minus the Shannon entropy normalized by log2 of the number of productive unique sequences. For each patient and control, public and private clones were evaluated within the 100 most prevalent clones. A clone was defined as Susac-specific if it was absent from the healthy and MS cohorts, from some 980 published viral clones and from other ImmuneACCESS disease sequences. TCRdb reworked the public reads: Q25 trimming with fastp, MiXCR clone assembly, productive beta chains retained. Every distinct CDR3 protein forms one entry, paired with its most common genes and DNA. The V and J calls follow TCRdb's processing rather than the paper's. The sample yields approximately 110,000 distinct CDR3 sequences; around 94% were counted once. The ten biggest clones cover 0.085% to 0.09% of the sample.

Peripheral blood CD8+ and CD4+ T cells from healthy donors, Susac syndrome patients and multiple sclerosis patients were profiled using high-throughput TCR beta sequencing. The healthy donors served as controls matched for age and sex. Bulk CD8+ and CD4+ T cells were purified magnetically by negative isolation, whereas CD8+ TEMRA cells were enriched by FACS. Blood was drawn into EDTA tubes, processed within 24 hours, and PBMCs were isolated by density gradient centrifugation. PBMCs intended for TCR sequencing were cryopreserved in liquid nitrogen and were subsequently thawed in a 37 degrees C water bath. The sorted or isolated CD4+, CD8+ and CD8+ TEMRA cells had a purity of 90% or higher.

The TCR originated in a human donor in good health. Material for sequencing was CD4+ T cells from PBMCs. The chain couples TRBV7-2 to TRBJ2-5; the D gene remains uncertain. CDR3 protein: CASSLVGPQYF. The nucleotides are TGTGCCAGCAGCTTAGTTGGGCCCCAGTACTTC.